The entry below gives a single T cell receptor (beta chain) sequence along with its context. The sample is drawn from a study of T cell responses to AZD1222 COVID-19 vaccine. Germline V CDR1 and CDR2: SGDLS, YYNGEE. Unmatched junction bases numbered 8, after V lost 3 bases and J lost 3 bases. The CDR3 extends over 17 amino acids. The repertoire was sequenced with immunoSEQ multiplex PCR; TCRdb's copy has only in-frame clones and lacks some. The table lists 130,000 or so clones, roughly 84% of them singletons. The J gene is TRBJ2-5, the V gene TRBV9; 13 nucleotides line up with TRBD2. The TCR originated in an adult in good health. The sequenced sample was peripheral blood, obtained on day 0 of AZD1222 vaccination. CDR3 amino acids: CASSDRQGLAGEETQYF. In DNA, the CDR3 is TGTGCCAGCAGCGACCGTCAAGGACTAGCGGGAGAAGAGACCCAGTACTTC. The variable domain in full, with the rest retrieved from reference TRBV9 and TRBJ2-5, is DSGVTQTPKHLITATGQRVTLRCSPRSGDLSVYWYQQSLDQGLQFLIQYYNGEERAKGNILERFSAQQFPDLHSELNLSSLELGDSALYFCASSDRQGLAGEETQYFGPGTRLLVL.